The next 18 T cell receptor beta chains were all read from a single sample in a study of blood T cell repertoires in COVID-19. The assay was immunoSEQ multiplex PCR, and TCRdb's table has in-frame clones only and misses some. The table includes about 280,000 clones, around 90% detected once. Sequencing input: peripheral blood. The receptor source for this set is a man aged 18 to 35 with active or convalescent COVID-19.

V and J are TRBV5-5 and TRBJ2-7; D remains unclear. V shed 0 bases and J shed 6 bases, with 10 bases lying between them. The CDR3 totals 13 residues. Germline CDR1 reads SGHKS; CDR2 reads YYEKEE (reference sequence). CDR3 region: CASSLDGRFEQYF. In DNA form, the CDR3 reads TGTGCCAGCAGCTTGGATGGCAGGTTCGAGCAGTACTTC.

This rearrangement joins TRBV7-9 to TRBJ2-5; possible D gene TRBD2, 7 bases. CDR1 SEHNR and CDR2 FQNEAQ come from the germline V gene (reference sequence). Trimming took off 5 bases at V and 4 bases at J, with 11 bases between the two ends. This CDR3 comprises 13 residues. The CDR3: CASSRGGRETQYF. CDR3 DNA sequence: TGTGCCAGCAGCAGGGGGGGCCGAGAGACCCAGTACTTC. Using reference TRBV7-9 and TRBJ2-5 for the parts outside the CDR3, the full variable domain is DTGVSQNPRHKITKRGQNVTFRCDPISEHNRLYWYRQTLGQGPEFLTYFQNEAQLEKSRLLSDRFSAERPKGSFSTLEIQRTEQGDSAMYLCASSRGGRETQYFGPGTRLLVL.

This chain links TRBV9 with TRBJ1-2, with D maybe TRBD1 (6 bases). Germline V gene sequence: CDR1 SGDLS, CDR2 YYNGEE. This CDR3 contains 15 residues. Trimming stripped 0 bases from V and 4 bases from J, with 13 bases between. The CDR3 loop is CASSVGGGPTYGYTF. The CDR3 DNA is TGTGCCAGCAGCGTAGGAGGGGGACCCACCTATGGCTACACCTTC.

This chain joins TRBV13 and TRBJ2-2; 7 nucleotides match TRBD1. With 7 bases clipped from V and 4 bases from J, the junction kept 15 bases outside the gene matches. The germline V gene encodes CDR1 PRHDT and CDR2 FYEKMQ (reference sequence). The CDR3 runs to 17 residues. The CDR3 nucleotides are TGTGCCAGCATCCATCAAACAGGGGCCGGTGGCACCGGGGAGCTGTTTTTT. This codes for CASIHQTGAGGTGELFF.

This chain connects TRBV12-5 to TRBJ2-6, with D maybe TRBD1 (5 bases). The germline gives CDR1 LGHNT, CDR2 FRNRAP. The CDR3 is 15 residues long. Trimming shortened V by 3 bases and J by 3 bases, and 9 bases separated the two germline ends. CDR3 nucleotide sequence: TGTGCTAGTGGTTTTTGGGGCAATGGGGCCAACGTCCTGACTTTC. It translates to CASGFWGNGANVLTF.

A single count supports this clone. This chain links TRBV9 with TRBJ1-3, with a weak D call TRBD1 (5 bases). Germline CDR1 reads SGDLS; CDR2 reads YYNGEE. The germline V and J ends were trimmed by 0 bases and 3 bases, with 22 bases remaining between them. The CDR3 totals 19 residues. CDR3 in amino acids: CASSVENTTPGLVGNTIYF. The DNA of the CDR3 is TGTGCCAGCAGCGTAGAAAATACTACTCCAGGGTTGGTTGGAAACACCATATATTTT.

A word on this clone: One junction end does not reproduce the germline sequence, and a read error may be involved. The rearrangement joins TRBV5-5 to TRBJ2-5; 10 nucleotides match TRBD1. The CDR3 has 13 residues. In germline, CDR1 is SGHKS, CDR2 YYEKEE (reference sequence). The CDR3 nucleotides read TGTGCCAGCAGCCTCCCGGGCGGGACAGGGGAACACTTC. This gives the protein CASSLPGGTGEHF. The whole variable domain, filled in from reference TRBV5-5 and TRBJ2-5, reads DAGVTQSPTHLIKTRGQQVTLRCSPISGHKSVSWYQQVLGQGPQFIFQYYEKEERGRGNFPDRFSARQFPNYSSELNVNALLLGDSALYLCASSLPGGTGEHFGPGTRLLVL.

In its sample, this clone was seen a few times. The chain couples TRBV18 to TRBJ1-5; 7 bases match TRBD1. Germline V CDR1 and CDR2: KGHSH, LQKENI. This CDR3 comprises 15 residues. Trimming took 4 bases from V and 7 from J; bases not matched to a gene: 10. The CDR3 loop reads CASSRGQARDQPQHF. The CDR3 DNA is TGTGCCAGCTCACGAGGACAGGCGAGGGACCAGCCCCAGCATTTT.

In DNA form, the CDR3 reads TGTGCCAGCAGCCGGCTAGATTACGAGCAGTACTTC. Its translation is CASSRLDYEQYF. The rearrangement joins TRBV3-1 (or the pseudogene TRBV3-2) to TRBJ2-7; D not certain. Germline V gene data show CDR1 as LGHDT and CDR2 as YNNKEL (reference sequence). The CDR3 contains 12 residues. Trimming cost V 4 bases and J 4 bases, with 8 bases left between them.

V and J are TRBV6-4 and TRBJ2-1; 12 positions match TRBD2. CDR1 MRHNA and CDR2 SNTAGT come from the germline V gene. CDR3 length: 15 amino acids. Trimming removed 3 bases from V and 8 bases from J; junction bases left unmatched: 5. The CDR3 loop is CASSETSGGSDEQFF. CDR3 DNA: TGTGCCAGCAGTGAAACTAGCGGGGGGAGCGATGAGCAGTTCTTC.

CDR3 nucleotides: TGTGCCAGCAGCAGACTAGCGGGGGGGCCTTACGAGCAGTACTTC. The encoded protein is CASSRLAGGPYEQYF. V is TRBV6-5 and J is TRBJ2-7; 14 bases align to TRBD2. Germline V gene sequence: CDR1 MNHEY, CDR2 SVGAGI. J lost 4 bases, V lost 6 bases, and 5 bases had no gene match. CDR3 size: 15 residues.

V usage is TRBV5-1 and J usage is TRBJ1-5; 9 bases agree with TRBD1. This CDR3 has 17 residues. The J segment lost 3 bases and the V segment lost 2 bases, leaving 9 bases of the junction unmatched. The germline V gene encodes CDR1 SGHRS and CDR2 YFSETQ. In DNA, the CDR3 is TGCGCCAGCAGCTTAGAGCCCGGGACAGGGAACAATCAGCCCCAGCATTTT. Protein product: CASSLEPGTGNNQPQHF.

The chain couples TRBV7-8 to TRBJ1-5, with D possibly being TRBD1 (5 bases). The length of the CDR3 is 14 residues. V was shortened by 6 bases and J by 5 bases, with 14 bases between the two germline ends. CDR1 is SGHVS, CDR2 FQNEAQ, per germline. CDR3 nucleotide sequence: TGTGCCAGCAGACCCGACAGCCGCTATCAGCCCCAGCATTTT. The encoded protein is CASRPDSRYQPQHF.

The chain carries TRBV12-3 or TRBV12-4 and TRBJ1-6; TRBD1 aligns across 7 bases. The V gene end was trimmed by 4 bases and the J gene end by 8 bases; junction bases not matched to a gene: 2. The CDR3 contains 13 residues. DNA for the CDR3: TGTGCCAGCAGTTGGACAGGTGATTCACCCCTCCACTTT. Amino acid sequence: CASSWTGDSPLHF.

The CDR3 DNA reads as TGTGCCAGCAGCCAAGGACTATCGGTCGAGCAGTACTTC. It translates to CASSQGLSVEQYF. V gene TRBV14 combines with J gene TRBJ2-7; weak D call: TRBD2 (5 bases). This CDR3 spans 13 amino acids. Deletions cut 1 base from V and 6 bases from J, with 10 bases between. Germline lookup yields CDR1 SGHDN and CDR2 FVKESK. Complete variable domain (other parts from reference TRBV14 and TRBJ2-7): EAGVTQFPSHSVIEKGQTVTLRCDPISGHDNLYWYRRVMGKEIKFLLHFVKESKQDESGMPNNRFLAERTGGTYSTLKVQPAELEDSGVYFCASSQGLSVEQYFGPGTRLTVT.

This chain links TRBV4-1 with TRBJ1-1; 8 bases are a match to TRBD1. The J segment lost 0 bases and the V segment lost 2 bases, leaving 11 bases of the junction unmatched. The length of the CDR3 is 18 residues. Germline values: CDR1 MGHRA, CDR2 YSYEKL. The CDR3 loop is CASSQQTGAPDMNTEAFF. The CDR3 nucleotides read TGCGCCAGCAGCCAACAGACAGGGGCCCCCGACATGAACACTGAAGCTTTCTTT.

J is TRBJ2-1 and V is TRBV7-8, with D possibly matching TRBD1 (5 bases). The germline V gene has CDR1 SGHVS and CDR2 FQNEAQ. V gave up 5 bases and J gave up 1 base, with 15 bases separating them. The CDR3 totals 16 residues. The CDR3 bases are TGTGCCAGCAGCACCCTCGACAGCCTATCCTACAATGAGCAGTTCTTC. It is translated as CASSTLDSLSYNEQFF.

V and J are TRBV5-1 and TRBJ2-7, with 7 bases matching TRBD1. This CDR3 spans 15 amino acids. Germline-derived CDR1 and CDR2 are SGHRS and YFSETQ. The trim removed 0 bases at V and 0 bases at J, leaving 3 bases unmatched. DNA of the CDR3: TGCGCCAGCAGCTTGGAAGGGACAGTCTCCTACGAGCAGTACTTC. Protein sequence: CASSLEGTVSYEQYF.